This T cell receptor beta chain comes out of a study of shared clonotypes between healthy human individuals. Whole-study results and caveats: Rarefaction analysis demonstrated incomplete sorted-subset sequencing notwithstanding large depth. Genetic and exposure-history diversity was limited by the few donors.

Trimming cost V 2 bases and J 4 bases, with 13 bases left between them. CDR3 length equals 15 residues. Germline-derived CDR1 and CDR2 are SGHRS and YFSETQ. From CD4+ cells came CD45RA+ naive and CD45RA-negative memory subsets. Produced via immunoSEQ multiplex PCR; TCRdb's table is partial and in-frame only. The sample has roughly 1.5 million clones, 98% seen once; the top ten hold about 0.45%. To note about this clone: The antigen remains undetermined.

The chain recombines TRBV5-1 with TRBJ2-1; D may correspond to TRBD1 or TRBD2 (5 bases each). Specimen: naive CD4+ T cells sorted from blood. Subset of the sample: CD45RA+ positively selected. This clonotype was obtained from a man aged 25 to 45 in good health. The CDR3 here is CASSFRDAGYNEQFF. The CDR3 region has the DNA TGCGCCAGCAGCTTCCGGGACGCGGGTTACAATGAGCAGTTCTTC.